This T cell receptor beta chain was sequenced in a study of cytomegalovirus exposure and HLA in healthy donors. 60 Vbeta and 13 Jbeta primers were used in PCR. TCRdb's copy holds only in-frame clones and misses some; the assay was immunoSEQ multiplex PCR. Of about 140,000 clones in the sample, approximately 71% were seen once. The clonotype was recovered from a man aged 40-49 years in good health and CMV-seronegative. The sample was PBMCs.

The CDR3 protein is CASSPARGVSSPLHF. The CDR3, as DNA: TGTGCCAGCAGTCCCGCCCGGGGGGTGTCCTCACCCCTCCACTTT. The chain employs TRBV2 and TRBJ1-6, with a weak D call TRBD1 (5 bases). The germline V and J ends were trimmed by 5 bases and 10 bases, with 18 bases remaining between them. CDR1 is SNHLY, CDR2 FYNNEI, per germline. This CDR3 comprises 15 residues.